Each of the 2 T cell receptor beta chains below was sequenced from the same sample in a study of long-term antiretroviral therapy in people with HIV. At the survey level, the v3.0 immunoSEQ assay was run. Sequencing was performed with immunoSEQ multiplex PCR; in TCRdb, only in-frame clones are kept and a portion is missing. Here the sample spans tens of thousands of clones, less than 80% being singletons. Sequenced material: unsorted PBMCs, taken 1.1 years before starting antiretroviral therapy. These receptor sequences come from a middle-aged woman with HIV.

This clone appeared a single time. The CDR3 nucleotides are TGTGCCAGCAGCGCCCTCGGACAGGGGGCAAATCAGCCCCAGCATTTT. It is translated as CASSALGQGANQPQHF. The rearrangement links TRBV7-9 to TRBJ1-5; 11 bases are shared with TRBD1. Trimming cost V 5 bases and J 4 bases; bases outside gene matches: 7. CDR1 SEHNR and CDR2 FQNEAQ come from the germline V gene (reference sequence). The CDR3 contains 16 residues.

The CDR3 reads CASSLVGRGGSQETQYF. CDR3 nucleotides: TGTGCCAGCAGCTTGGTTGGTCGGGGCGGATCCCAAGAGACCCAGTACTTC. The chain recombines TRBV5-5 with TRBJ2-5; D may match TRBD1 or TRBD2 (5 bases each). This CDR3 has 17 residues. Germline CDR1 and CDR2: SGHKS and YYEKEE (reference sequence). V was pared by 0 bases and J by 1 base, with 16 bases between. Full variable domain (rest looked up from reference TRBV5-5 and TRBJ2-5): DAGVTQSPTHLIKTRGQQVTLRCSPISGHKSVSWYQQVLGQGPQFIFQYYEKEERGRGNFPDRFSARQFPNYSSELNVNALLLGDSALYLCASSLVGRGGSQETQYFGPGTRLLVL.